Presented here are 12 T cell receptor beta chains from one specimen sequenced in a study of PD-1 blockade in classical Hodgkin lymphoma. Time point given: cycle 4 day 1 (C4D1), after 5 to 7 weeks of nivolumab. Exposure to brentuximab vedotin varied, and each patient had relapsed following autologous stem cell transplantation. Sequenced by immunoSEQ multiplex PCR; TCRdb stores in-frame clones only, minus some. The table lists some 52,000 clones, approximately 86% of them singletons, with approximately 7% in the top ten. The specimen comprised peripheral blood mononuclear cells (PBMCs), sampled before the fourth cycle of nivolumab. All receptors derive from a human donor with classical Hodgkin lymphoma.

The J gene is TRBJ2-3, the V gene TRBV13, with TRBD2 matching over 9 bases. This CDR3 region has 16 residues. V was clipped by 5 bases and J by 1 base; unmatched bases: 7. Germline V gene sequence: CDR1 PRHDT, CDR2 FYEKMQ (reference sequence). CDR3 amino acids: CASSTKTSGGTDTQYF. DNA for the CDR3: TGTGCCAGCAGCACGAAGACTAGCGGCGGCACAGATACGCAGTATTTT.

The chain employs TRBV19 and TRBJ1-3; 8 bases are a match to TRBD1. The V gene's germline CDR1 is LNHDA and CDR2 SQIVND (reference sequence). This CDR3 has 16 residues. V lost 3 bases and J lost 0; bases outside the gene matches: 4. The CDR3 bases are TGTGCCAGTAGTATGGGACAGGTAATCTCTGGAAACACCATATATTTT. Translated, it gives CASSMGQVISGNTIYF.

The rearrangement links TRBV2 to TRBJ2-7, with 7 nucleotides matching TRBD2. J was trimmed by 0 bases and V by 7 bases; bases with no gene match: 6. The CDR3 has 14 amino acids. From germline, CDR1 is SNHLY and CDR2 FYNNEI. In DNA form, the CDR3 reads TGTGCCAGCAATCGGGGCGGGAGCTCCTACGAGCAGTACTTC. This encodes CASNRGGSSYEQYF. The whole variable domain, remainder taken from reference TRBV2 and TRBJ2-7, is EPEVTQTPSHQVTQMGQEVILRCVPISNHLYFYWYRQILGQKVEFLVSFYNNEISEKSEIFDDQFSVERPDGSNFTLKIRSTKLEDSAMYFCASNRGGSSYEQYFGPGTRLTVT.

The chain uses TRBV4-1 and TRBJ1-5, with D unresolved. The germline V gene has CDR1 MGHRA and CDR2 YSYEKL. Trimming removed 0 bases from V and 6 bases from J, with 6 bases in between. The CDR3 covers 13 residues. The CDR3 DNA is TGCGCCAGCAGCCAAGATTCCCGTCAGCCCCAGCATTTT. Its protein is CASSQDSRQPQHF.

This chain connects TRBV19 to TRBJ2-7, with 10 bases aligning to TRBD2. CDR1 LNHDA and CDR2 SQIVND come from the germline V gene (reference sequence). The CDR3 loop spans 16 amino acids. With 5 bases clipped from V and 3 bases from J, the junction kept 10 bases outside the gene matches. This CDR3 reads CASSPSRAGGRYEQYF. The CDR3 DNA sequence: TGTGCCAGTAGTCCGAGCCGAGCGGGAGGGCGCTACGAGCAGTACTTC.

Regarding this clone: A junction boundary mismatches the germline segment, possibly from a read error. The chain links TRBV5-1 to TRBJ2-1; 10 nucleotides align to TRBD1. The CDR3 contains 13 residues. CDR1 SGHRS and CDR2 YFSETQ come from the germline V gene. The CDR3 DNA follows: TGCGCCAGCAGCTCCTCCCTGACAGGGGGCGCGATCTTC. It yields the protein CASSSSLTGGAIF.

The gene calls are TRBV27 and TRBJ2-6, with 7 bases aligning to TRBD2. The CDR3 is 16 residues long. Germline lookup yields CDR1 MNHEY and CDR2 SMNVEV (reference sequence). The trim removed 9 bases at V and 0 bases at J, leaving 8 bases unmatched. CDR3 sequence (DNA): TGTGCCAGTAGGACTAGGGAAATCTCTGGGGCCAACGTCCTGACTTTC. This gives the protein CASRTREISGANVLTF.

The chain employs TRBV19 and TRBJ1-1; a weak D match, TRBD1 (6 bases). The V end lost 5 bases, the J end lost 0 bases, and 22 bases lay between the germline ends. The germline V gene encodes CDR1 LNHDA and CDR2 SQIVND (reference sequence). This CDR3 is 18 amino acids long. The CDR3 here is CASSPQGGGRGLNTEAFF. The CDR3 nucleotides read TGTGCCAGTAGTCCGCAGGGCGGGGGCCGAGGGCTGAACACTGAAGCTTTCTTT.

The rearrangement uses TRBV6-4 and TRBJ1-4, with 8 bases matching TRBD1. Per the germline V gene, CDR1 is MRHNA and CDR2 is SNTAGT. V shed 7 bases, J shed 9 bases, and the junction held 4 bases outside the gene matches. CDR3 length: 12 residues. CDR3 nucleotides: TGTGCCAGCATAGCAGGGGGCCAAAAACTGTTTTTT. This translates into CASIAGGQKLFF.

V and J are TRBV19 and TRBJ1-2, with 7 bases fitting TRBD1. V gave up 7 bases and J gave up 3 bases; unmatched junction bases: 8. Germline CDR1 LNHDA, CDR2 SQIVND (reference sequence). The CDR3 runs 14 residues. CDR3 DNA sequence: TGTGCCAGTACAATAGGGACAGAAGACTATGGCTACACCTTC. This translates into CASTIGTEDYGYTF.

This chain uses TRBV7-2 with TRBJ2-7; 7 bases match TRBD1. CDR3 size: 15 residues. Looked up from germline, CDR1 is SGHTA and CDR2 is FQGNSA. V trimming: 2 bases; J trimming: 2 bases; junction bases outside the gene matches: 6. The CDR3 sequence: CASSLTGTVTYEQYF. CDR3 in DNA: TGTGCCAGCAGCTTAACCGGGACAGTCACCTACGAGCAGTACTTC.

This chain connects TRBV9 to TRBJ1-3; D is possibly TRBD1 (5 bases). Germline values: CDR1 SGDLS, CDR2 YYNGEE. The CDR3 covers 15 residues. The V and J ends lost 4 bases and 0 bases respectively, with 11 bases between them. CDR3 bases: TGTGCCAGCAGCCAAGACAGTTACTCTGGAAACACCATATATTTT. As protein: CASSQDSYSGNTIYF.